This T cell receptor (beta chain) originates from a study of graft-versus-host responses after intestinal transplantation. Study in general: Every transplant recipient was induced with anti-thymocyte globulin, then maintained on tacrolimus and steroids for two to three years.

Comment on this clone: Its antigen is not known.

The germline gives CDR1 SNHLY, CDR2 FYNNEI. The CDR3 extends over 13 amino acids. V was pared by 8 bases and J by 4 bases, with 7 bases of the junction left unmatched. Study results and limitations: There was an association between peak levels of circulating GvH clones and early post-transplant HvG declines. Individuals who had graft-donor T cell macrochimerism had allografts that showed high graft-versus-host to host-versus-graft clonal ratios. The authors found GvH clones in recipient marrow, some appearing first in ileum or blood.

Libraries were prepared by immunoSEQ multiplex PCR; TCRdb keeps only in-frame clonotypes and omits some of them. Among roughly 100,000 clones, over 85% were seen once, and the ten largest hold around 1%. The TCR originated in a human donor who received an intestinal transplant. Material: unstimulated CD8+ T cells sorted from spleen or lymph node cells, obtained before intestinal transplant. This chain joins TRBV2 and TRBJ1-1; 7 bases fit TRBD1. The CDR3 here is CASPRDRLTEAFF. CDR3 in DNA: TGTGCCAGCCCACGGGACAGACTCACTGAAGCTTTCTTT.